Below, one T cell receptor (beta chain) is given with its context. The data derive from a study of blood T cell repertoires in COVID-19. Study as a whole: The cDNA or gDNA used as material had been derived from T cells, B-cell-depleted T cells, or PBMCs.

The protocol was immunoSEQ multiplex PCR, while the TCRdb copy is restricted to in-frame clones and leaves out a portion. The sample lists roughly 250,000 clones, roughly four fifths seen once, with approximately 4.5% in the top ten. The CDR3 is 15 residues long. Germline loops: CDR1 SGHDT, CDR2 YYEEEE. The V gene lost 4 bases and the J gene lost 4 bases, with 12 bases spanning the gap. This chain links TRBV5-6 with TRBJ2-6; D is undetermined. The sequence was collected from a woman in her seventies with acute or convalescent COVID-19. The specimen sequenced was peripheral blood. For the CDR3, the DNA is TGTGCCAGCAGCCCCGTCGGAGCCGGGGCCAACGTCCTGACTTTC. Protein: CASSPVGAGANVLTF.